The 18 T cell receptor beta chains given below trace back to one sample, sequenced in a study of lymphopenia after photon versus proton radiotherapy. Repertoires were generated with immunoSEQ multiplex PCR, while TCRdb's copy carries only in-frame clones and drops some. The sample carries around 30,000 clones, 89% recorded once. The specimen was peripheral blood, collected from a patient treated with proton-based radiotherapy. Receptor source: a woman in her seventies with pancreatic cancer. Some clones in this sample may be carry-over from other donors' samples.

The CDR3 DNA is TGTGCCAGTAGTAGGACTAGCTTTTTTGAGCAGTTCTTC. Amino acids: CASSRTSFFEQFF. The chain joins TRBV19 to TRBJ2-1, with TRBD2 matching over 8 bases. This CDR3 comprises 13 residues. CDR1 and CDR2 (germline): LNHDA, SQIVND (reference sequence). The V segment lost 4 bases and the J segment 9 bases; nucleotides outside the gene matches: 5.

A single count supports this clone. The chain employs TRBV10-3 and TRBJ2-1, with TRBD2 identical over 7 bases. V lost 3 bases to trimming and J lost 0 bases; unmatched junction nucleotides: 5. The CDR3 covers 16 residues. CDR1 and CDR2 from the germline V gene are ENHRY and SYGVKD. The CDR3 DNA is TGTGCCATCAGTGACTCACTAGCGAACTCCTACAATGAGCAGTTCTTC. Its translation is CAISDSLANSYNEQFF.

The V call is TRBV4-3, the J call TRBJ1-2; D gene ambiguous. Germline V gene sequence: CDR1 LGHNA, CDR2 YSLEER. CDR3 size: 16 residues. V lost 0 bases to trimming and J lost 4 bases, with 15 bases between them. In nucleotides, the CDR3 is TGCGCCAGCAGCCAAGATTCGGTCGGAGGGATCTATGGCTACACCTTC. Protein product: CASSQDSVGGIYGYTF.

The rearrangement uses TRBV4-3 and TRBJ2-3, with a weak D call TRBD2 (6 bases). The CDR3 is 17 amino acids. Germline V gene data show CDR1 as LGHNA and CDR2 as YSLEER. V was clipped by 0 bases and J by 0 bases, with 13 bases between them. CDR3 bases: TGCGCCAGCAGCCAAGAAGCTCGGGGACTCAGCACAGATACGCAGTATTTT. Amino acids: CASSQEARGLSTDTQYF.

This clone was seen just once. The chain couples TRBV29-1 to TRBJ2-2; D is ambiguous. Trimming took 2 bases from V and 8 from J, leaving 3 bases between them. CDR1 and CDR2 from the germline V gene are SQVTM and ANQGSEA. CDR3 length: 10 residues. The CDR3, as DNA: TGCAGCGTTGAATTGGGGGAGCTGTTTTTT. It specifies CSVELGELFF.

The rearrangement uses TRBV6-1 and TRBJ2-5; D may be TRBD1 or TRBD2 (6 bases each). CDR1 and CDR2 from the germline V gene are MNHNS and SASEGT. The CDR3 has 14 amino acids. V lost 2 bases and J lost 5, with 12 bases in between. CDR3 DNA sequence: TGTGCCAGCAGTGAAAGGGGGGCGTCGGAGACCCAGTACTTC. Protein: CASSERGASETQYF.

The chain uses TRBV19 and TRBJ2-7, with D unresolved. V shed 6 bases and J shed 2 bases, with 14 bases lying between them. This CDR3 contains 14 residues. Looked up from germline, CDR1 is LNHDA and CDR2 is SQIVND (reference sequence). CDR3 sequence: CASSPTATAYEQYF. CDR3 coding DNA: TGTGCCAGTAGCCCCACAGCGACGGCCTACGAGCAGTACTTC.

The chain employs TRBV27 and TRBJ2-3; 7 bases fit TRBD1. This CDR3 contains 11 residues. The trim removed 7 bases at V and 7 bases at J, leaving 2 bases unmatched. Germline V gene lookup returns CDR1 MNHEY and CDR2 SMNVEV (reference sequence). CDR3 residues: CASKDRYTQYF. The CDR3 nucleotides read TGTGCCAGCAAGGACAGGTATACGCAGTATTTT.

This clone showed up just a few times. The chain carries TRBV27 and TRBJ1-6, with TRBD1 identical over 7 bases. CDR1 and CDR2 (germline): MNHEY, SMNVEV (reference sequence). J was trimmed by 6 bases and V by 7 bases; bases with no gene match: 6. The CDR3 runs 14 residues. The DNA of the CDR3 is TGTGCCAGCACCTCAGGACAGGTTAATTCACCCCTCCACTTT. Translating gives CASTSGQVNSPLHF.

In regard to this clone: Germline and junction disagree at one end, which may indicate a read error. V and J are TRBV5-3 and TRBJ2-7, with a tentative D call TRBD1 (6 bases). TRBV5-3 is marked as an open reading frame, function uncertain. This CDR3 is built from 13 residues. CDR3: CASSLGQLYEQYF. The DNA for the CDR3 is TGTGCCAGCAGCTTAGGACAGCTATACGAGCAGTACTTC.

CDR3 in amino acids: CASSEALGGTGSGNTIYF. The CDR3 DNA reads as TGTGCCAGCAGTGAAGCGCTGGGCGGGACTGGGTCTGGAAACACCATATATTTT. The V gene is TRBV6-1, the J gene TRBJ1-3; D is perhaps TRBD1 (5 bases). The CDR3 is 18 amino acids. V shed 0 bases and J shed 1 base, with 16 bases lying between them. CDR1 MNHNS and CDR2 SASEGT come from the germline V gene.

This chain connects TRBV28 to TRBJ2-7, with 8 bases identical to TRBD2. This CDR3 has 15 amino acids. V shed 4 bases, J shed 3 bases, and the junction held 8 bases outside the gene matches. Germline CDR1 is MDHEN and CDR2 is SYDVKM. CDR3 amino acids: CASSSSGTRYYEQYF. CDR3 sequence (DNA): TGTGCCAGCAGTTCCTCCGGGACTAGATACTACGAGCAGTACTTC. Full variable domain (outside the CDR3, taken from reference TRBV28 and TRBJ2-7): DVKVTQSSRYLVKRTGEKVFLECVQDMDHENMFWYRQDPGLGLRLIYFSYDVKMKEKGDIPEGYSVSREKKERFSLILESASTNQTSMYLCASSSSGTRYYEQYFGPGTRLTVT.

V and J are TRBV5-1 and TRBJ2-5; 7 nucleotides agree with TRBD2. From germline, CDR1 is SGHRS and CDR2 YFSETQ. This CDR3 spans 14 amino acids. V gave up 4 bases and J gave up 5 bases; unmatched junction bases: 8. CDR3 coding DNA: TGCGCCAGCAGCCAGACTAGCCCGGCGGAGACCCAGTACTTC. It encodes CASSQTSPAETQYF.

The chain links TRBV7-9 to TRBJ1-2; 7 bases match TRBD1. Germline CDR1 and CDR2: SEHNR and FQNEAQ (reference sequence). This CDR3 comprises 14 residues. V dropped 1 base and J dropped 6; count of bases not matched to a gene: 5. The CDR3 bases are TGTGCCAGCAGCTTAGGGACAGGATTCCATGGCTACACCTTC. Residues: CASSLGTGFHGYTF.

This chain links TRBV19 with TRBJ1-1, with a possible D match to TRBD1 (5 bases). The CDR3 spans 13 residues. The V and J ends lost 7 bases and 1 base respectively, with 10 bases between them. Germline values: CDR1 LNHDA, CDR2 SQIVND (reference sequence). For the CDR3, the DNA is TGTGCCAGTAATATTCAGGGGAACACTGAAGCTTTCTTT. Its protein product is CASNIQGNTEAFF.

The V and J genes are TRBV4-1 and TRBJ1-6; a possible D gene is TRBD1 (5 bases). V gave up 0 bases and J gave up 7 bases, with 13 bases separating them. The CDR3 spans 16 residues. CDR1 is MGHRA, CDR2 YSYEKL, per germline. DNA for the CDR3: TGCGCCAGCAGCCAAGAAAGGGGTAGGGCCAATTCACCCCTCCACTTT. Translation gives CASSQERGRANSPLHF.

The V gene is TRBV18, the J gene TRBJ1-1, with a possible D match to TRBD1 (5 bases). Germline-derived CDR1 and CDR2 are KGHSH and LQKENI. V lost 1 base to trimming and J lost 3 bases, with 6 bases between them. This CDR3 is 13 amino acids long. This CDR3 is CASSPLGDTEAFF. CDR3 DNA sequence: TGTGCCAGCTCACCACTGGGGGACACTGAAGCTTTCTTT.

The chain combines TRBV19 with TRBJ1-2; D possibly corresponds to TRBD1 (5 bases). V dropped 4 bases and J dropped 4 bases, with 13 bases sitting between them. Germline assignment: CDR1 LNHDA and CDR2 SQIVND (reference sequence). The CDR3 sequence is 14 residues long. The CDR3 DNA reads as TGTGCCAGTAGTACTCCCGGGACGGTCTATGGCTACACCTTC. This codes for CASSTPGTVYGYTF.